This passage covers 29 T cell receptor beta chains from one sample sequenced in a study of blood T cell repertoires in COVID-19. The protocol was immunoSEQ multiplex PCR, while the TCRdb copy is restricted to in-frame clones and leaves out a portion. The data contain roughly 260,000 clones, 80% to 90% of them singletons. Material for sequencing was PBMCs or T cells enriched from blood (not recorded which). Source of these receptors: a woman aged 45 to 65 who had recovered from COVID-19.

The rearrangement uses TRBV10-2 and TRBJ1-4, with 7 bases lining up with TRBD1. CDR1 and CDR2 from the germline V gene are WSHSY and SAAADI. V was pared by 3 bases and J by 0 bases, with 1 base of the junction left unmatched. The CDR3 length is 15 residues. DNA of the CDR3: TGCGCCAGCAGTGACACAGGGGCAACTAATGAAAAACTGTTTTTT. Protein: CASSDTGATNEKLFF.

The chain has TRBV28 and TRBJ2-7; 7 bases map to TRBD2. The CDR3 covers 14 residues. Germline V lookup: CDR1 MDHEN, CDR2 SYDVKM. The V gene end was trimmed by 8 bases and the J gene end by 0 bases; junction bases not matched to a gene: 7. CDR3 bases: TGTGCCAGCCATAGCCAGCGGGGCTCCTACGAGCAGTACTTC. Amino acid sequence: CASHSQRGSYEQYF.

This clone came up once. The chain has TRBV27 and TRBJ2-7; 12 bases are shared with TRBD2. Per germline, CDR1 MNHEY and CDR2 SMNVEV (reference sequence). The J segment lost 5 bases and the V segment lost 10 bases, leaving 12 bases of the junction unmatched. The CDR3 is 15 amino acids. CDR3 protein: CAIELTSGSPHEQYF. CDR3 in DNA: TGTGCCATCGAACTGACTAGCGGGAGTCCCCACGAGCAGTACTTC.

This chain's CDR3 is CASSYSGDPYEQYF. The CDR3 DNA sequence: TGTGCCAGCAGTTACTCAGGAGACCCCTACGAGCAGTACTTC. The chain combines TRBV6-5 with TRBJ2-7, with D unclear. The V gene lost 0 bases and the J gene lost 2 bases, with 8 bases spanning the gap. CDR1 is MNHEY and CDR2 is SVGAGI in the germline V gene. The CDR3 is made up of 14 amino acids.

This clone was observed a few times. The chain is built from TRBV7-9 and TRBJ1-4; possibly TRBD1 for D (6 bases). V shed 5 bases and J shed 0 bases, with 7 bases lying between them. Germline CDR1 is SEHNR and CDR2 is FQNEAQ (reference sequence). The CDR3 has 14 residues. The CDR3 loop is CASSRTATNEKLFF. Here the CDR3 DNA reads TGTGCCAGCAGCCGGACAGCAACTAATGAAAAACTGTTTTTT.

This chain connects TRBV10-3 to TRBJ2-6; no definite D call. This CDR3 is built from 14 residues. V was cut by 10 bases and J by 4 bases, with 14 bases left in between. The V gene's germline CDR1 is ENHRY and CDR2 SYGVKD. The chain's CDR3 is CATQDFSGANVLTF. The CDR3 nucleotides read TGTGCCACCCAGGATTTCTCCGGGGCCAACGTCCTGACTTTC.

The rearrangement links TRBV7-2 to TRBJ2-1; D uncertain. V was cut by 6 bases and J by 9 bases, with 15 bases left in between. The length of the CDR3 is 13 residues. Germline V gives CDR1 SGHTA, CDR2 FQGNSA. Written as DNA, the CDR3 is TGTGCCAGCAGTTCGGCCGCGGTGGGTGAGCAGTTCTTC. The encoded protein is CASSSAAVGEQFF.

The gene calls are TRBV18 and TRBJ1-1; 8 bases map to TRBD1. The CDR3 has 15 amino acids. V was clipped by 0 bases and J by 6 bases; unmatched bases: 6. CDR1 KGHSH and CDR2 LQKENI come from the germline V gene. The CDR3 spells CASSPPSGGEAEAFF. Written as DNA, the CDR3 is TGTGCCAGCTCACCACCGTCAGGGGGCGAGGCTGAAGCTTTCTTT. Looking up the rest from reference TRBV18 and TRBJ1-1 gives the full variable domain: NAGVMQNPRHLVRRRGQEARLRCSPMKGHSHVYWYRQLPEEGLKFMVYLQKENIIDESGMPKERFSAEFPKEGPSILRIQQVVRGDSAAYFCASSPPSGGEAEAFFGQGTRLTVV.

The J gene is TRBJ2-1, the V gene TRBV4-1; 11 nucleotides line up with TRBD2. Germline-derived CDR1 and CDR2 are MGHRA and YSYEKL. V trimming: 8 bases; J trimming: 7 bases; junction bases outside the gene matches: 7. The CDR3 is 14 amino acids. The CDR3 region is CASGPSGRWNEQFF. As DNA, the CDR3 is TGCGCCAGCGGCCCTAGCGGGAGGTGGAATGAGCAGTTCTTC.

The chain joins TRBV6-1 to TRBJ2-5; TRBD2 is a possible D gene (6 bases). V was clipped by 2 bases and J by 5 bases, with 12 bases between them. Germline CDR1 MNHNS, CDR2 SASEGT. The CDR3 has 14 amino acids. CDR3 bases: TGTGCCAGCAGTGAACGGGGGAAGTGGGAGACCCAGTACTTC. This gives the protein CASSERGKWETQYF.

Here the CDR3 DNA reads TGTGCCAGCACCTTTATGGGAGGGGGTGGCTACACCTTC. Residues: CASTFMGGGGYTF. The V gene is TRBV7-9, the J gene TRBJ1-2, with D perhaps TRBD1 (6 bases). The V gene's germline CDR1 is SEHNR and CDR2 FQNEAQ (reference sequence). Trimming stripped 7 bases from V and 7 bases from J, with 16 bases between. CDR3 length: 13 residues. The complete variable domain, with remaining parts taken from reference TRBV7-9 and TRBJ1-2, reads DTGVSQNPRHKITKRGQNVTFRCDPISEHNRLYWYRQTLGQGPEFLTYFQNEAQLEKSRLLSDRFSAERPKGSFSTLEIQRTEQGDSAMYLCASTFMGGGGYTFGSGTRLTVV.

CDR3 protein: CASSLDRQGTEAFF. In nucleotides, the CDR3 is TGTGCCAGCAGTTTAGACAGACAGGGGACTGAAGCTTTCTTT. The rearrangement uses TRBV28 and TRBJ1-1; 8 bases align to TRBD1. V lost 2 bases, J lost 5 bases, and 4 bases stayed unmatched. This CDR3 has 14 amino acids. Germline V gene lookup returns CDR1 MDHEN and CDR2 SYDVKM.

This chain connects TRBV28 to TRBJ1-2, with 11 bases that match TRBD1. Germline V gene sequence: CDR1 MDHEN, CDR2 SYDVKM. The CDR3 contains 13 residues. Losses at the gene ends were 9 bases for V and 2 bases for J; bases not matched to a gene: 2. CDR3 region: CASRTGGNYGYTF. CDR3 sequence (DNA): TGTGCCAGTCGGACAGGGGGCAACTATGGCTACACCTTC.

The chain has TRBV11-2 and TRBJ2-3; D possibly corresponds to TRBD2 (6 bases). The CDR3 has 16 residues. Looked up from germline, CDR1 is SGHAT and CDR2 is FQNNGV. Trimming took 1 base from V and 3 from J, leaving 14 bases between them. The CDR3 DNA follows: TGTGCCAGCAGCTTAGTTCTTGGGCTAGCGACAGATACGCAGTATTTT. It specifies CASSLVLGLATDTQYF.

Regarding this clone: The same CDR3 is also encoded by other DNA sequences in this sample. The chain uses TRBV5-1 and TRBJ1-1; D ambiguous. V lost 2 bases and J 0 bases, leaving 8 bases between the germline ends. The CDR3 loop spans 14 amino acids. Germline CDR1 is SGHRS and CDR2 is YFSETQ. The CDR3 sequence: CASSLIGMNTEAFF. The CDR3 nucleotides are TGCGCCAGCAGCTTAATCGGGATGAACACTGAAGCTTTCTTT.

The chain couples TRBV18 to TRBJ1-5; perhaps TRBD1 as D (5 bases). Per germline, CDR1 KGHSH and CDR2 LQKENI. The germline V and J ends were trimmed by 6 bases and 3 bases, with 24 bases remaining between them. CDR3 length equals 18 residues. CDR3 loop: CASSPSRPGGGSNQPQHF. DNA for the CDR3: TGTGCCAGCTCGCCGAGCAGGCCCGGGGGAGGATCCAATCAGCCCCAGCATTTT.

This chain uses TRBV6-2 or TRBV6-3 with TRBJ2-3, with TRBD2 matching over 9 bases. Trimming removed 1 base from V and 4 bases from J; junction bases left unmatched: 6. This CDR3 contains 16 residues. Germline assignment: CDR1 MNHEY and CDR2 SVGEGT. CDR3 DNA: TGTGCCAGCAGTTACTTACGTAGCGGGAGCGCAGATACGCAGTATTTT. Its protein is CASSYLRSGSADTQYF.

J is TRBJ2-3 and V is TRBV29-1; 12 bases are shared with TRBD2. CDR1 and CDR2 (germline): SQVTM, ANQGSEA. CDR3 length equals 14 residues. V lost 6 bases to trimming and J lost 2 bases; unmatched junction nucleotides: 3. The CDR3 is CSVGTSGFTDTQYF. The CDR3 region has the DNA TGCAGCGTAGGGACTAGCGGGTTCACAGATACGCAGTATTTT.

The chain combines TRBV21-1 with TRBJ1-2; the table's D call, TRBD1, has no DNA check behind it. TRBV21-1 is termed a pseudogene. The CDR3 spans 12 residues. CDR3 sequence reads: CASSNRVYGYTF. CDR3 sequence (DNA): TGTGCCAGCAGCAACAGGGTTTATGGCTACACCTTC.

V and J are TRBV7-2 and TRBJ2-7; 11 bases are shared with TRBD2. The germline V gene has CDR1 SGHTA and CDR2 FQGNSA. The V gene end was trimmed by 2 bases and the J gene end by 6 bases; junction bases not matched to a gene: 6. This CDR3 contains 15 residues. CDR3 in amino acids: CASSLFTSGSSEQYF. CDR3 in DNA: TGTGCCAGCAGCTTATTTACTAGCGGGAGTTCCGAGCAGTACTTC.

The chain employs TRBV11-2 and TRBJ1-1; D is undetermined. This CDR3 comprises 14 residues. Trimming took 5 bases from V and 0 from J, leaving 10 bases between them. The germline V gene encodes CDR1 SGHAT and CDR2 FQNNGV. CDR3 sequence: CASSADILNTEAFF. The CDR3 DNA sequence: TGTGCCAGCAGCGCTGACATACTGAACACTGAAGCTTTCTTT. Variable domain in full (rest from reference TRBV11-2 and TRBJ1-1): EAGVAQSPRYKIIEKRQSVAFWCNPISGHATLYWYQQILGQGPKLLIQFQNNGVVDDSQLPKDRFSAERLKGVDSTLKIQPAKLEDSAVYLCASSADILNTEAFFGQGTRLTVV.

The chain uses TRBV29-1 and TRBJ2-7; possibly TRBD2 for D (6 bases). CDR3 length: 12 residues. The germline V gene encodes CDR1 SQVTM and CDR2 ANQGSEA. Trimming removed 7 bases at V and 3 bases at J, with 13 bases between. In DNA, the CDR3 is TGCAGCGCCCGTTCGGGGGTCTACGAGCAGTACTTC. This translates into CSARSGVYEQYF.

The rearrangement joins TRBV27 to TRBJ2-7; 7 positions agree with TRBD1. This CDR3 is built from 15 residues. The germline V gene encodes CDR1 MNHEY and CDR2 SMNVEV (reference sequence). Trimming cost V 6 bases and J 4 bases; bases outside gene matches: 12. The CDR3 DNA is TGTGCCAGCAGCTTAACGACAGGGAAAATTTACGAGCAGTACTTC. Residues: CASSLTTGKIYEQYF.

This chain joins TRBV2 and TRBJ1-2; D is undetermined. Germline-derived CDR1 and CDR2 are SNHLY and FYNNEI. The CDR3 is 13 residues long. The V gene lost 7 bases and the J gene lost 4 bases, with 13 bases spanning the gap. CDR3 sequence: CASNLELAYGYTF. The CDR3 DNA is TGTGCCAGCAACTTGGAGTTGGCCTATGGCTACACCTTC.

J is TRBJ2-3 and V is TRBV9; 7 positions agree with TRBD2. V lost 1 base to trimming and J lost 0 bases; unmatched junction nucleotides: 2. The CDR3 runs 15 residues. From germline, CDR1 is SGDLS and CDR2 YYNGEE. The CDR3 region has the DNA TGTGCCAGCAGCGTACTAGCGGCTAGCACAGATACGCAGTATTTT. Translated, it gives CASSVLAASTDTQYF.

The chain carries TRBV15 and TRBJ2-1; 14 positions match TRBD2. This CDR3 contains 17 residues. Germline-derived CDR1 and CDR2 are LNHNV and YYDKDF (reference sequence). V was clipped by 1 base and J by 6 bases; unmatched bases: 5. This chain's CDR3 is CATSRGGTSGSSNEQFF. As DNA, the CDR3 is TGTGCCACCAGCAGAGGGGGGACTAGCGGGAGCAGCAATGAGCAGTTCTTC. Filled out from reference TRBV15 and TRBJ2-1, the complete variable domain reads DAMVIQNPRYQVTQFGKPVTLSCSQTLNHNVMYWYQQKSSQAPKLLFHYYDKDFNNEADTPDNFQSRRPNTSFCFLDIRSPGLGDTAMYLCATSRGGTSGSSNEQFFGPGTRLTVL.

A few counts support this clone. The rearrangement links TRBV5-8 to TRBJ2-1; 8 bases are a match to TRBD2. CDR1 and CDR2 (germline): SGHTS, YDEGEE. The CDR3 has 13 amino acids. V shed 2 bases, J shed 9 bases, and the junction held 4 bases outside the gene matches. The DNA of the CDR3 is TGTGCCAGCAGCTTCACGGGGGGGAGTGAGCAGTTCTTC. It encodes CASSFTGGSEQFF.

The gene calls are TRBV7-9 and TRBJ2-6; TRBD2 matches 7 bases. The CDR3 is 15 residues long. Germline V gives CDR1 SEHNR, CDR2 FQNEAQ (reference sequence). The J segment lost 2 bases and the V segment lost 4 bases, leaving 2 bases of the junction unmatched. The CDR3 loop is CASSSGLAGANVLTF. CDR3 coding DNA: TGTGCCAGCAGCTCCGGACTAGCTGGGGCCAACGTCCTGACTTTC.

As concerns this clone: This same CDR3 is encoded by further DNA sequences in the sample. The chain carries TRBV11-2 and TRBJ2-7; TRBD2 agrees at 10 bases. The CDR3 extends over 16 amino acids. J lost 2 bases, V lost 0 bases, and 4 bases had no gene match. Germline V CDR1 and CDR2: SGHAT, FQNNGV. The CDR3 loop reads CASSLDRLAGAYEQYF. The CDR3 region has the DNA TGTGCCAGCAGCTTAGACAGACTAGCGGGTGCCTACGAGCAGTACTTC.